This is a list of T cell receptor beta chains from one sample in a study of blood T cell repertoires in COVID-19. Only in-frame clones appear in the TCRdb table, and some are missing; sequencing was by immunoSEQ multiplex PCR. The table includes 250,000 to 350,000 clones, approximately 84% detected once. The sample comprised peripheral blood. These TCRs come from a human donor with COVID-19, enrolled during active disease. The donor label of this sample is uncertain. Both conserved end residues are part of each CDR3. Fields, in order: V gene, D gene, clone size, J gene, CDR3 protein, CDR3 DNA. D genes are given only for firm matches. Part of the rows lack a size; the others show once, few, many or a class for expanded clones.

v_call: TRBV2
d_call: .
clone_size: .
j_call: TRBJ1-1
cdr3_aa: CASSGRGANTEAFF
cdr3_nt: TGTGCCAGCAGTGGGAGGGGCGCAAACACTGAAGCTTTCTTT

v_call: TRBV7-2
d_call: .
clone_size: .
j_call: TRBJ2-3
cdr3_aa: CASSVIAPPTDTQYF
cdr3_nt: TGTGCCAGCAGCGTCATCGCGCCCCCCACAGATACGCAGTATTTT

v_call: TRBV30
d_call: .
clone_size: .
j_call: TRBJ1-2
cdr3_aa: CAWSVAAGYTF
cdr3_nt: TGTGCCTGGAGTGTGGCGGCAGGCTACACCTTC

v_call: TRBV4-3
d_call: TRBD2
clone_size: .
j_call: TRBJ2-7
cdr3_aa: CASSQDPRGGSYEQYF
cdr3_nt: TGCGCCAGCAGCCAAGATCCCCGGGGGGGCTCCTACGAGCAGTACTTC

v_call: TRBV5-6
d_call: TRBD1
clone_size: .
j_call: TRBJ1-5
cdr3_aa: CASSPTGNQPQHF
cdr3_nt: TGTGCCAGCAGCCCGACAGGGAATCAGCCCCAGCATTTT

v_call: TRBV9
d_call: .
clone_size: .
j_call: TRBJ1-3
cdr3_aa: CASSVDGGGEYSGNTIYF
cdr3_nt: TGTGCCAGCAGCGTAGACGGTGGGGGGGAGTACTCTGGAAACACCATATATTTT

v_call: TRBV6-5
d_call: TRBD1
clone_size: .
j_call: TRBJ1-1
cdr3_aa: CASNWDRAMNTEAFF
cdr3_nt: TGTGCCAGCAACTGGGACAGGGCCATGAACACTGAAGCTTTCTTT

v_call: TRBV4-3
d_call: .
clone_size: .
j_call: TRBJ2-1
cdr3_aa: CASSQEDGGREFF
cdr3_nt: TGCGCCAGCAGCCAAGAAGACGGGGGTAGGGAGTTCTTC

v_call: TRBV19
d_call: .
clone_size: .
j_call: TRBJ2-7
cdr3_aa: CASSEAGLSYEQYF
cdr3_nt: TGTGCCAGTAGTGAAGCAGGTCTCTCCTACGAGCAGTACTTC

v_call: TRBV18
d_call: TRBD1
clone_size: .
j_call: TRBJ1-2
cdr3_aa: CASSPTRDSGTF
cdr3_nt: TGTGCCAGCTCACCAACCCGGGACAGCGGTACCTTC

v_call: TRBV6-2/TRBV6-3
d_call: TRBD2
clone_size: .
j_call: TRBJ2-1
cdr3_aa: CASSDGASGSTYNEQFF
cdr3_nt: TGTGCCAGCAGCGACGGGGCTAGCGGGAGCACCTACAATGAGCAGTTCTTC

v_call: TRBV6-1
d_call: .
clone_size: .
j_call: TRBJ2-2
cdr3_aa: CASTIGGELFF
cdr3_nt: TGTGCCAGCACAATCGGCGGGGAGCTGTTTTTT

v_call: TRBV7-3
d_call: TRBD2
clone_size: .
j_call: TRBJ2-1
cdr3_aa: CASSPGLAGNEQFF
cdr3_nt: TGTGCCAGCAGCCCGGGGCTAGCGGGCAATGAGCAGTTCTTC

v_call: TRBV10-3
d_call: TRBD2
clone_size: once
j_call: TRBJ2-2
cdr3_aa: CAISESAFLAVNTGELFF
cdr3_nt: TGTGCCATCAGTGAGTCTGCATTCCTAGCGGTGAACACCGGGGAGCTGTTTTTT

v_call: TRBV2
d_call: TRBD1
clone_size: .
j_call: TRBJ1-3
cdr3_aa: CASSEGQVLGNTIYF
cdr3_nt: TGTGCCAGCAGTGAGGGACAGGTCCTTGGAAACACCATATATTTT

v_call: TRBV7-9
d_call: TRBD2
clone_size: .
j_call: TRBJ2-1
cdr3_aa: CASSFRTSGRDEQFF
cdr3_nt: TGTGCCAGCAGCTTCAGGACTAGCGGACGAGATGAGCAGTTCTTC

v_call: TRBV9
d_call: .
clone_size: .
j_call: TRBJ2-1
cdr3_aa: CASSPSEASYNEQFF
cdr3_nt: TGTGCCAGCAGCCCCTCAGAGGCTAGCTACAATGAGCAGTTCTTC

v_call: TRBV3-1/TRBV3-2
d_call: .
clone_size: .
j_call: TRBJ2-3
cdr3_aa: CASSQGVLSDTQYF
cdr3_nt: TGTGCCAGCAGCCAAGGGGTACTATCAGATACGCAGTATTTT

v_call: TRBV4-2
d_call: TRBD1
clone_size: .
j_call: TRBJ2-6
cdr3_aa: CASSQDTGGVPGANVLTF
cdr3_nt: TGTGCCAGCAGCCAAGACACAGGGGGCGTCCCTGGGGCCAACGTCCTGACTTTC

v_call: TRBV7-7
d_call: .
clone_size: .
j_call: TRBJ2-7
cdr3_aa: CASALGRGSGYEQYF
cdr3_nt: TGTGCTAGCGCCTTGGGCAGGGGTAGTGGCTACGAGCAGTACTTC

v_call: TRBV7-2
d_call: .
clone_size: .
j_call: TRBJ2-7
cdr3_aa: CASSLAGVSYEQYF
cdr3_nt: TGTGCCAGCAGCTTAGCGGGCGTATCCTACGAGCAGTACTTC

v_call: TRBV6-1
d_call: TRBD2
clone_size: .
j_call: TRBJ2-3
cdr3_aa: CASSGGWGQGRADTQYF
cdr3_nt: TGTGCCAGCAGTGGGGGTTGGGGCCAAGGGAGGGCAGATACGCAGTATTTT

v_call: TRBV7-2
d_call: TRBD1
clone_size: .
j_call: TRBJ1-1
cdr3_aa: CASSSRTGGDTEAFF
cdr3_nt: TGTGCCAGCAGCTCCAGGACAGGAGGTGACACTGAAGCTTTCTTT

v_call: TRBV11-3
d_call: TRBD1
clone_size: .
j_call: TRBJ2-7
cdr3_aa: CASSPSPGQAYEQYF
cdr3_nt: TGTGCCAGCAGCCCCTCACCGGGACAGGCCTACGAGCAGTACTTC

v_call: TRBV5-4
d_call: TRBD1
clone_size: .
j_call: TRBJ2-7
cdr3_aa: CASSLGPPTGALSYEQYF
cdr3_nt: TGTGCCAGCAGCTTGGGGCCCCCGACAGGGGCCCTCTCCTACGAGCAGTACTTC

v_call: TRBV5-1
d_call: TRBD1
clone_size: .
j_call: TRBJ1-1
cdr3_aa: CASSLGGQGTTEAFF
cdr3_nt: TGCGCCAGCAGCTTGGGAGGACAGGGGACGACTGAAGCTTTCTTT

v_call: TRBV28
d_call: .
clone_size: .
j_call: TRBJ2-1
cdr3_aa: CASSPRLGSLGEQFF
cdr3_nt: TGTGCCAGCAGTCCCAGACTAGGCTCGCTTGGTGAGCAGTTCTTC

v_call: TRBV25-1
d_call: TRBD1
clone_size: .
j_call: TRBJ2-5
cdr3_aa: CASSGRGYETQYF
cdr3_nt: TGTGCCAGCAGTGGCAGGGGGTACGAGACCCAGTACTTC

v_call: TRBV7-2
d_call: .
clone_size: once
j_call: TRBJ1-2
cdr3_aa: CASSPGRGSGYTF
cdr3_nt: TGTGCCAGCAGCCCCGGTCGGGGGAGTGGCTACACCTTC

v_call: TRBV15
d_call: TRBD2
clone_size: .
j_call: TRBJ2-1
cdr3_aa: CATSRPDTSGGGQFF
cdr3_nt: TGTGCCACCAGCAGGCCGGACACTAGCGGGGGCGGGCAGTTCTTC

v_call: TRBV5-1
d_call: .
clone_size: few
j_call: TRBJ1-2
cdr3_aa: CASSLDINYGYTF
cdr3_nt: TGCGCCAGCAGCTTGGACATTAACTATGGCTACACCTTC

v_call: TRBV19
d_call: TRBD1
clone_size: .
j_call: TRBJ1-1
cdr3_aa: CASFYRGAFF
cdr3_nt: TGTGCCAGTTTTTACAGGGGGGCTTTCTTT

v_call: TRBV13
d_call: TRBD1
clone_size: .
j_call: TRBJ1-1
cdr3_aa: CASSSGGQGNTEAFF
cdr3_nt: TGTGCCAGCAGCTCTGGGGGACAGGGGAACACTGAAGCTTTCTTT

v_call: TRBV5-4
d_call: TRBD1
clone_size: few
j_call: TRBJ1-1
cdr3_aa: CASSFHRGGTEAFF
cdr3_nt: TGTGCCAGCAGTTTTCACAGGGGGGGCACTGAAGCTTTCTTT

v_call: TRBV5-1
d_call: TRBD2
clone_size: few
j_call: TRBJ2-1
cdr3_aa: CASSLTSGSPSYEQFF
cdr3_nt: TGCGCCAGCAGCTTAACTAGCGGGAGTCCGTCGTATGAGCAGTTCTTC

v_call: TRBV30
d_call: TRBD1
clone_size: .
j_call: TRBJ1-2
cdr3_aa: CAWSGPPATGGRPYGYTF
cdr3_nt: TGTGCCTGGAGTGGACCACCGGCGACAGGGGGTCGCCCCTATGGCTACACCTTC

v_call: TRBV7-9
d_call: TRBD1
clone_size: .
j_call: TRBJ2-2
cdr3_aa: CASSPYRGTGELFF
cdr3_nt: TGTGCCAGCAGTCCTTACAGGGGCACCGGGGAGCTGTTTTTT

v_call: TRBV5-1
d_call: .
clone_size: once
j_call: TRBJ2-7
cdr3_aa: CASGFGGLYRYEQYF
cdr3_nt: TGCGCCAGCGGCTTTGGGGGACTCTATCGGTACGAGCAGTACTTC

v_call: TRBV6-2/TRBV6-3
d_call: .
clone_size: .
j_call: TRBJ2-7
cdr3_aa: CASSPGLTYEQYF
cdr3_nt: TGTGCCAGCAGCCCCGGACTGACCTACGAGCAGTACTTC

v_call: TRBV5-1
d_call: TRBD2
clone_size: .
j_call: TRBJ2-3
cdr3_aa: CASSFFRAGEADTQYF
cdr3_nt: TGCGCCAGCAGCTTTTTTAGGGCGGGGGAGGCAGATACGCAGTATTTT

v_call: TRBV19
d_call: .
clone_size: .
j_call: TRBJ2-7
cdr3_aa: CASSISGHSYEQYF
cdr3_nt: TGTGCCAGTAGTATTAGCGGACACTCCTACGAGCAGTACTTC

v_call: TRBV30
d_call: .
clone_size: .
j_call: TRBJ1-2
cdr3_aa: CAWSRAGANYGYTF
cdr3_nt: TGTGCCTGGAGTCGGGCAGGGGCTAACTATGGCTACACCTTC

v_call: TRBV30
d_call: .
clone_size: .
j_call: TRBJ1-1
cdr3_aa: CAWSYGTTNTEAFF
cdr3_nt: TGTGCCTGGAGTTACGGGACAACGAACACTGAAGCTTTCTTT

v_call: TRBV10-1
d_call: TRBD2
clone_size: once
j_call: TRBJ2-7
cdr3_aa: CASSDTSGGLYEQYF
cdr3_nt: TGCGCCAGCAGTGACACTAGCGGGGGGCTTTACGAGCAGTACTTC

v_call: TRBV12-3/TRBV12-4
d_call: .
clone_size: .
j_call: TRBJ1-2
cdr3_aa: CASSLSGYYGYTF
cdr3_nt: TGTGCCAGCAGTTTATCGGGGTACTATGGCTACACCTTC

v_call: TRBV7-3
d_call: .
clone_size: many
j_call: TRBJ2-1
cdr3_aa: CASSLTRGNEQFF
cdr3_nt: TGTGCCAGCAGCTTAACTAGGGGGAATGAGCAGTTCTTC

v_call: TRBV7-9
d_call: TRBD2
clone_size: once
j_call: TRBJ2-3
cdr3_aa: CASSLPPRLAGLTDTQYF
cdr3_nt: TGTGCCAGCAGCTTACCGCCCAGACTAGCGGGACTCACAGATACGCAGTATTTT

v_call: TRBV27
d_call: TRBD2
clone_size: .
j_call: TRBJ2-1
cdr3_aa: CASSLRTSGGPHEQFF
cdr3_nt: TGTGCCAGCAGTTTACGTACTAGCGGGGGGCCCCATGAGCAGTTCTTC

v_call: TRBV27
d_call: TRBD1
clone_size: .
j_call: TRBJ1-1
cdr3_aa: CASTPGQGSNTEAFF
cdr3_nt: TGTGCCAGCACCCCCGGACAGGGGTCGAACACTGAAGCTTTCTTT